Listed below are T cell receptor beta chains from one sample, sequenced in a study of shared clonotypes between healthy human individuals. The repertoire was sequenced with immunoSEQ multiplex PCR; TCRdb's copy has only in-frame clones and lacks some. The sample records around 1 million clones, roughly 72% being singletons. Sequenced input: memory CD4+ T cells sorted from blood. Receptor source: a man aged 18 to 30 in good health. The CDR3 runs from the conserved cysteine through the conserved F or W. Fields, in order: V gene, J gene, D gene, clone size, CDR3 DNA, CDR3 protein. D genes are given only for firm matches. A clone size is listed for some rows: how often the clone was seen (once, few, many), or a class if it is expanded.

TRBV5-1	TRBJ1-2	-	-	TGCGCCAGCAGCTTGGCCCCTGACTATGGCTACACCTTC	CASSLAPDYGYTF
TRBV5-4	TRBJ2-3	TRBD1	-	TGTGCCAGCAGCTCTGCGACAGGGGGCTTCACAGATACGCAGTATTTT	CASSSATGGFTDTQYF
TRBV7-6	TRBJ2-3	-	-	TGTGCCAGCAGCCCGGAAAGTTGGAGGGCCGTGAGAGATACGCAGTATTTT	CASSPESWRAVRDTQYF
TRBV20-1	TRBJ2-1	-	few	TGCAGTGCAACCCGGGAGGAGCAGTTCTTC	CSATREEQFF
TRBV18	TRBJ1-1	-	-	TGTGCCAGCTCACCAGACAGGTTGGTCGCTGAAGCTTTCTTT	CASSPDRLVAEAFF
TRBV6-4	TRBJ2-5	TRBD2	-	TGTGCCAGCAGCCTGAGCGGGACGAAAGGAGAGACCCAGTACTTC	CASSLSGTKGETQYF
TRBV4-1	TRBJ1-2	TRBD1	-	TGCGCCAGTTACCAAAGGACAGGGGAGCGTGGCTACACCTTC	CASYQRTGERGYTF
TRBV15	TRBJ1-1	-	-	TGTGCCACCAACCAGGGGATCCGCACTGAAGCTTTCTTT	CATNQGIRTEAFF
TRBV5-6	TRBJ2-4	TRBD2	few	TGTGCCAGCAGCGCTGGAGGACTAGACAGCATTCAGTACTTC	CASSAGGLDSIQYF
TRBV6-6	TRBJ1-2	-	-	TGTGCCAGCAGTTACTCGACGGGTTCTGGCTACACCTTC	CASSYSTGSGYTF
TRBV6-4	TRBJ1-6	-	-	TGTGCCAGCAGCCTCGAGACAGACAATTCACCCCTCCACTTT	CASSLETDNSPLHF
TRBV7-8	TRBJ2-5	-	once	TGTGCCAGCAGCTTACCAGGGGGGACCTCGGGAGAGACCCAGTACTTC	CASSLPGGTSGETQYF
TRBV15	TRBJ2-7	-	-	TGTGCCACCAGCAGAGATAGGGCGGAACGCTACGAGCAGTACTTC	CATSRDRAERYEQYF
TRBV5-4	TRBJ2-1	-	few	TGTGCCAGCAGGAATTTCACAGGGACCGCGCAGTTCTTC	CASRNFTGTAQFF
TRBV5-1	TRBJ1-1	-	-	TGCGCCAGCAGTCGCCGGGGAGATTCATCGGACACTGAAGCTTTCTTT	CASSRRGDSSDTEAFF
TRBV18	TRBJ1-3	TRBD1	few	TGTGCCAGCGGGGGACAGCAGAGCTCTGGAAACACCATATATTTT	CASGGQQSSGNTIYF
TRBV18	TRBJ1-5	-	-	TGTGCCAGCTCACCACCCAGCCAGGGGAACAATCAGCCCCAGCATTTT	CASSPPSQGNNQPQHF
TRBV4-1	TRBJ2-2	-	-	TGCGCCAGCAGCCGGACCACCGTCGGGGCGAACACCGGGGAGCTGTTTTTT	CASSRTTVGANTGELFF
TRBV6-1	TRBJ2-5	-	-	TGTGCCAGCAGTGAAATGGCACAGGGTGCGGGGACCCAGTACTTC	CASSEMAQGAGTQYF
TRBV14	TRBJ2-5	-	-	TGTGCCAGCAGCCAATTAATTATAGGGACCCAGTACTTC	CASSQLIIGTQYF
TRBV5-1	TRBJ2-2	-	once	TGCGCCAGCAGCTTAACTACCGGGACCACGAACACCGGGGAGCTGTTTTTT	CASSLTTGTTNTGELFF
TRBV5-1	TRBJ1-4	-	once	TGCGCCAGCCGACCCCTGGGGGGGTTGTATGAAAAACTGTTTTTT	CASRPLGGLYEKLFF
TRBV5-4	TRBJ1-2	-	once	TGTGCCTATAATCAAGGAGGGTATGGCTACACCTTC	CAYNQGGYGYTF
TRBV5-1	TRBJ1-3	TRBD1	-	TGCGCCAGCAGCCCCGGGACAGATGGAAACACCATATATTTT	CASSPGTDGNTIYF
TRBV10-1	TRBJ2-5	-	-	TGCGCCAGCAGTGAGGGCGGTGGAAAGACCCAGTACTTC	CASSEGGGKTQYF
TRBV28	TRBJ2-7	-	-	TGTGCCAGCAGTTTTGGGAGAGCCGGGACTCTTTCCTACGAGCAGTACTTC	CASSFGRAGTLSYEQYF
TRBV18	TRBJ1-1	TRBD1	-	TGTGCCAGCTCGGGACAGGTGAACACTGAAGCTTTCTTT	CASSGQVNTEAFF
TRBV18	TRBJ1-1	TRBD1	-	TGTGCCAGCTCACGGGACAGGGGAAGGACTGAAGCTTTCTTT	CASSRDRGRTEAFF
TRBV19	TRBJ1-6	-	few	TGTGCCAGTAGTATGGCCTTGCGGGAGGGTTATAATTCACCCCTCCACTTT	CASSMALREGYNSPLHF
TRBV5-8	TRBJ1-4	-	-	TGTGCCAGCAGCAAAGACGGAGCAACTAATGAAAAACTGTTTTTT	CASSKDGATNEKLFF
TRBV5-1	TRBJ2-2	TRBD1	few	TGCGCCAGCAGCGTAACAGGGGGCGCGAACACCGGGGAGCTGTTTTTT	CASSVTGGANTGELFF
TRBV10-2	TRBJ1-1	-	-	TGCGCCAGCAGTGAGTGGAAGGGGACGGAAGCTTTCTTT	CASSEWKGTEAFF
TRBV7-6	TRBJ2-2	-	-	TGTGCCAGCAGCTTAGGTGCCGGACATAACACCGGGGAGCTGTTTTTT	CASSLGAGHNTGELFF
TRBV2	TRBJ2-7	-	-	TGTGCCAGCAGTGACCAGATCGGGACACTTAACGGCGAGCAGTACTTC	CASSDQIGTLNGEQYF
TRBV4-3	TRBJ2-4	-	-	TGCGCCAGCAGCCAAGATCGCAAAAACATTCAGTACTTC	CASSQDRKNIQYF
TRBV30	TRBJ2-5	TRBD2	-	TGTGCCTGGGTGGGGACTAGCGGGATGAGAGAGACCCAGTACTTC	CAWVGTSGMRETQYF
TRBV5-1	TRBJ1-1	TRBD1	-	TGCGCCAGCTCGAATTCCGGGACAGGCCTAACTGAAGCTTTCTTT	CASSNSGTGLTEAFF
TRBV14	TRBJ2-5	TRBD2	-	TGTGCCAGCAGCCAGGGACCGGGACTACTTGAGACCCAGTACTTC	CASSQGPGLLETQYF
TRBV12-5	TRBJ1-5	-	-	TGTGCTAGTGGTTTAGAACCTAAACAGCCCCAGCATTTT	CASGLEPKQPQHF
TRBV19	TRBJ2-1	-	-	TGTGCCAGTTCGGGGGATATTAAGGGAAGGGATGAGCAGTTCTTC	CASSGDIKGRDEQFF
TRBV6-1	TRBJ1-3	-	-	TGTGCCAGCAGCGGGACTTCCCCACGAAACACCATATATTTT	CASSGTSPRNTIYF
TRBV6-5	TRBJ1-3	-	few	TGTGCCAGCAGTCGCCGGGGAACTGGAAACACCATATATTTT	CASSRRGTGNTIYF
TRBV7-9	TRBJ2-7	-	-	TGTGCCAGCAGCTTAGGTTGGGACTCCCTTAGCTCCTACGAGCAGTACTTC	CASSLGWDSLSSYEQYF
TRBV7-7	TRBJ1-6	-	-	TGTGCTAGCAGCTTAGATTCACGGTCACCCCTCCACTTT	CASSLDSRSPLHF